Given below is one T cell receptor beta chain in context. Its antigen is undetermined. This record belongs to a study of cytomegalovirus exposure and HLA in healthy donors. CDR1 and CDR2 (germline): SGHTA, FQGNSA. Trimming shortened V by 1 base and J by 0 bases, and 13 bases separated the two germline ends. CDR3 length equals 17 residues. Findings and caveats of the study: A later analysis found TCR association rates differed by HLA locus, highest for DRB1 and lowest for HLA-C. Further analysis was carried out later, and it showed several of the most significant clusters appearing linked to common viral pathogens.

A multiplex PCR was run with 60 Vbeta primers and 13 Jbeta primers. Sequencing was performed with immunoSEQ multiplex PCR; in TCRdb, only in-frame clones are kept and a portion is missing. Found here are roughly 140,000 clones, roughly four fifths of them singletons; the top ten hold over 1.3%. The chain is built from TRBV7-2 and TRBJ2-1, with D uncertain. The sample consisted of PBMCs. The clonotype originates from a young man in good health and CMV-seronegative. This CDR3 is CASSLVSLQSSYNEQFF. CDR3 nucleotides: TGTGCCAGCAGCTTAGTTAGTCTACAGAGCTCCTACAATGAGCAGTTCTTC.